These 28 T cell receptor beta chains were sequenced from one sample in a study of a mutant IDH1 vaccine in newly diagnosed glioma. Time point given: week 47, end of study. Topical imiquimod accompanied each vaccine dose, which consisted of 300 ug of mutant IDH1 20-mer peptide. Their cognate antigens are unknown. The data were produced by immunoSEQ multiplex PCR, yet TCRdb's version contains in-frame clones alone and is incomplete. The sample yields around 40,000 clones, around 82% seen once. Source: PBMCs, taken from a glioma patient whose treatment included an IDH1 peptide vaccine. The receptors stem from a man between 18 and 35 years old with glioma. Some clones in this sample may be carry-over from other donors' samples.

The chain is built from TRBV4-3 and TRBJ2-7; D perhaps matches TRBD2 (5 bases). V lost 1 base and J lost 7, with 23 bases in between. The germline CDR1 and CDR2 sequences are LGHNA and YSLEER. The CDR3 totals 17 residues. CDR3: CASSQVPEDSRPWEQYF. The DNA of the CDR3 is TGCGCCAGCAGCCAAGTCCCCGAGGACTCCCGGCCGTGGGAGCAGTACTTC.

J is TRBJ2-2 and V is TRBV30; unclear D gene. CDR3 length: 14 amino acids. Germline-derived CDR1 and CDR2 are GTSNPN and SVGIG (reference sequence). Trimming removed 0 bases at V and 2 bases at J, with 7 bases between. CDR3 region: CAWSVGPNTGELFF. The CDR3 DNA reads TGTGCCTGGAGTGTAGGACCCAACACCGGGGAGCTGTTTTTT.

The gene calls are TRBV4-1 and TRBJ1-2; perhaps TRBD1 as D (5 bases). The CDR3 extends over 13 amino acids. Germline CDR1 MGHRA, CDR2 YSYEKL. Deletions cut 0 bases from V and 5 bases from J, with 7 bases between. The CDR3 reads CASSQDRVYGYTF. CDR3 bases: TGCGCCAGCAGCCAAGACAGGGTTTATGGCTACACCTTC.

The rearrangement joins TRBV7-9 to TRBJ2-1; the D gene is possibly TRBD1 (5 bases). Germline lookup yields CDR1 SEHNR and CDR2 FQNEAQ (reference sequence). V gave up 5 bases and J gave up 5 bases, with 16 bases separating them. This CDR3 is built from 15 residues. The CDR3 DNA follows: TGTGCCAGCAGCCCCGAGGCAGGGTTACACAATGAGCAGTTCTTC. Its translation is CASSPEAGLHNEQFF.

This chain joins TRBV6-5 and TRBJ1-2; no clear D gene. Germline V CDR1 and CDR2: MNHEY, SVGAGI. The CDR3 consists of 12 residues. V dropped 5 bases and J dropped 4 bases, with 8 bases sitting between them. CDR3 bases: TGTGCCAGCAGTGACCGGTCCTATGGCTACACCTTC. It yields the protein CASSDRSYGYTF.

Here the CDR3 reads CASSYPAGDAYEQYF. CDR3 sequence (DNA): TGTGCCAGCAGTTACCCCGCCGGGGACGCCTACGAGCAGTACTTC. The chain joins TRBV7-9 to TRBJ2-7, with D perhaps given as TRBD1 or TRBD2 (5 bases each). CDR3 length equals 15 residues. The V end was cut by 6 bases, the J end by 2 bases, with 17 bases between. Germline values: CDR1 SEHNR, CDR2 FQNEAQ (reference sequence).

The chain has TRBV5-1 and TRBJ2-3; D may be TRBD1 (6 bases). CDR1 and CDR2 (germline): SGHRS, YFSETQ. Trimming cost V 3 bases and J 0 bases, with 17 bases left between them. This CDR3 region has 17 residues. As DNA, the CDR3 is TGCGCCAGCAGCTCCTATCCGACAGGCTATAGCACAGATACGCAGTATTTT. It translates to CASSSYPTGYSTDTQYF.

The rearrangement joins TRBV6-5 to TRBJ1-2, with a weak D call TRBD1 (6 bases). Trimming removed 6 bases at V and 8 bases at J, with 16 bases between. This CDR3 spans 13 amino acids. Germline V gene sequence: CDR1 MNHEY, CDR2 SVGAGI. The DNA for the CDR3 is TGTGCCAGCAGGTTTAGAAGGGGGTACGGCTACACCTTC. Translation: CASRFRRGYGYTF.

The gene calls are TRBV4-3 and TRBJ1-2; possible D gene TRBD1, 6 bases. The CDR3 contains 14 residues. Germline assignment: CDR1 LGHNA and CDR2 YSLEER. V was clipped by 4 bases and J by 5 bases, with 14 bases between them. The CDR3 region is CASSPELGGYGYTF. The DNA for the CDR3 is TGCGCCAGCAGCCCCGAATTAGGGGGTTATGGCTACACCTTC.

The chain carries TRBV5-1 and TRBJ2-7; D not resolved. The germline CDR1 and CDR2 sequences are SGHRS and YFSETQ. V dropped 2 bases and J dropped 2 bases, with 8 bases sitting between them. The CDR3 consists of 13 residues. CDR3 nucleotides: TGCGCCAGCAGCTTTGTCGGCACCTACGAGCAGTACTTC. Residues: CASSFVGTYEQYF.

Details on this clone: At the DNA level, this CDR3 is encoded by other sequences in the same sample as well. The chain recombines TRBV6-5 with TRBJ2-7; TRBD2 matches at 8 bases. This CDR3 contains 14 residues. Trimming removed 2 bases from V and 0 bases from J; junction bases left unmatched: 0. Germline lookup yields CDR1 MNHEY and CDR2 SVGAGI. In DNA, the CDR3 is TGTGCCAGCAGTTACAGCGGGGGCTCCTACGAGCAGTACTTC. This translates into CASSYSGGSYEQYF.

This sequence joins TRBV2 and TRBJ1-6; no clear D gene. V was shortened by 7 bases and J by 7 bases, with 14 bases between the two germline ends. The CDR3 totals 14 residues. Per germline, CDR1 SNHLY and CDR2 FYNNEI. The DNA of the CDR3 is TGTGCCAGCATCGTTCAGCAGAGCAATTCACCCCTCCACTTT. It encodes CASIVQQSNSPLHF.

The chain links TRBV5-1 to TRBJ1-1; TRBD1 might be the D (5 bases). The CDR3 is made up of 14 amino acids. CDR1 and CDR2 (germline): SGHRS, YFSETQ. Trimming cost V 7 bases and J 2 bases, with 15 bases left between them. The CDR3 sequence is CASENTGGNTEAFF. Here the CDR3 DNA reads TGCGCCAGCGAAAACACCGGGGGAAACACTGAAGCTTTCTTT.

This clone was picked up a small number of times. Here the CDR3 omits its conserved ending phenylalanine or tryptophan, so a read error is the likely source. Because the CDR3's place on the DNA is in doubt, the DNA is left out and the CDR3 is given as listed by TCRdb. This chain links TRBV5-1 with TRBJ1-1; the table names TRBD1, a call not compared with the DNA. Both ends counted, the CDR3 spans 9 residues. Germline-derived CDR1 and CDR2 are SGHRS and YFSETQ. CDR3 loop: CASPLQGSL.

This chain uses TRBV2 with TRBJ1-5; D unclear. Deletions cut 8 bases from V and 7 bases from J, with 3 bases between. CDR3 length equals 9 residues. Per the germline V gene, CDR1 is SNHLY and CDR2 is FYNNEI. CDR3 DNA: TGTGCCAGCGGCCAGCCCCAGCATTTT. As protein: CASGQPQHF.

V and J are TRBV18 and TRBJ1-1; unclear D gene. This CDR3 has 13 amino acids. V lost 5 bases and J lost 2, with 9 bases in between. Germline CDR1 is KGHSH and CDR2 is LQKENI. The CDR3 bases are TGTGCCAGCTCAGTTGCTGTAAACACTGAAGCTTTCTTT. It is translated as CASSVAVNTEAFF.

The V call is TRBV29-1, the J call TRBJ1-2, with a possible D match to TRBD1 (5 bases). Per germline, CDR1 SQVTM and CDR2 ANQGSEA. Trimming shortened V by 6 bases and J by 7 bases, and 15 bases separated the two germline ends. This CDR3 has 12 residues. In DNA form, the CDR3 reads TGCAGCGTAATCAGGGAAGTCGGTGGCTACACCTTC. Translating gives CSVIREVGGYTF.

The CDR3 protein is CASSEAAEGNDYEQYF. The CDR3 bases are TGTGCCAGCAGTGAAGCCGCCGAAGGGAATGACTACGAGCAGTACTTC. The chain combines TRBV6-1 with TRBJ2-7; D unclear. Trimming shortened V by 0 bases and J by 3 bases, and 15 bases separated the two germline ends. CDR3 length equals 16 residues. The germline V gene has CDR1 MNHNS and CDR2 SASEGT.

This chain connects TRBV6-6 to TRBJ1-5, with D unresolved. The CDR3 loop spans 14 amino acids. Trimming removed 6 bases from V and 5 bases from J, with 14 bases in between. The germline gives CDR1 MNHNY, CDR2 SVGAGI (reference sequence). Here the CDR3 DNA reads TGTGCCAGCAGAACTTGGACTATTGATCAGCCCCAGCATTTT. This encodes CASRTWTIDQPQHF.

There are a few counts of this clone. This chain joins TRBV30 and TRBJ2-2; no definite D call. Per germline, CDR1 GTSNPN and CDR2 SVGIG (reference sequence). V gave up 5 bases and J gave up 6 bases, with 13 bases separating them. The CDR3 is made up of 13 amino acids. The CDR3 spells CAWGALRPGELFF. As DNA, the CDR3 is TGTGCCTGGGGAGCCCTCCGTCCCGGGGAGCTGTTTTTT. The whole variable domain, filled in from reference TRBV30 and TRBJ2-2, reads SQTIHQWPATLVQPVGSPLSLECTVEGTSNPNLYWYRQAAGRGLQLLFYSVGIGQISSEVPQNLSASRPQDRQFILSSKKLLLSDSGFYLCAWGALRPGELFFGEGSRLTVL.

The V gene is TRBV11-2, the J gene TRBJ1-1; no reliable D call. The CDR3 runs 11 residues. Germline assignment: CDR1 SGHAT and CDR2 FQNNGV. Trimming cost V 5 bases and J 4 bases, with 5 bases left between them. CDR3 amino acids: CASSPFTEAFF. CDR3 coding DNA: TGTGCCAGCAGCCCTTTCACTGAAGCTTTCTTT.

This chain links TRBV4-3 with TRBJ1-6; tentative D call: TRBD1 (5 bases). The V end was cut by 0 bases, the J end by 10 bases, with 10 bases between. The CDR3 spans 14 residues. Germline V lookup: CDR1 LGHNA, CDR2 YSLEER. The CDR3 DNA reads TGCGCCAGCAGCCAAGATTTTCAGGGATCACCCCTCCACTTT. Protein product: CASSQDFQGSPLHF.

The rearrangement links TRBV11-3 to TRBJ1-1, with 7 bases aligning to TRBD1. V gave up 4 bases and J gave up 4 bases; unmatched junction bases: 6. The CDR3 has 14 residues. CDR1 and CDR2 from the germline V gene are SGHNT and YENEEA. CDR3 protein: CASSYRGLGTEAFF. CDR3 sequence (DNA): TGTGCCAGCAGCTACAGGGGATTGGGCACTGAAGCTTTCTTT.

This chain uses TRBV5-4 with TRBJ2-7, with TRBD1 as a possible D gene (7 bases). The germline V gene has CDR1 SGHNT and CDR2 YYREEE (reference sequence). V was cut by 0 bases and J by 5 bases, with 15 bases left in between. CDR3 size: 15 residues. The DNA for the CDR3 is TGTGCCAGCAGCTTGGCCGCAGGGGGGCACAACGAGCAGTACTTC. It is translated as CASSLAAGGHNEQYF.

The CDR3 DNA reads TGTGCCAGCAGCCCCTGGGAGCGGGAGGTCGGCAATGAGCAGTTCTTC. Translation: CASSPWEREVGNEQFF. The V and J genes are TRBV9 and TRBJ2-1, with TRBD2 matching 9 bases. Germline loops: CDR1 SGDLS, CDR2 YYNGEE. V was pared by 4 bases and J by 6 bases, with 11 bases of the junction left unmatched. This CDR3 spans 16 amino acids.

This clone came up once. The chain employs TRBV6-5 and TRBJ2-5, with TRBD1 identical over 8 bases. V dropped 1 base and J dropped 4; count of bases not matched to a gene: 8. CDR3 size: 16 residues. Germline values: CDR1 MNHEY, CDR2 SVGAGI. CDR3: CASSYLQTGAGETQYF. In nucleotides, the CDR3 is TGTGCCAGCAGTTACTTACAGACAGGGGCAGGAGAGACCCAGTACTTC.

This chain connects TRBV7-9 to TRBJ2-7; D not certain. V lost 3 bases and J 4 bases, leaving 16 bases between the germline ends. There are 15 residues in the CDR3. Per the germline V gene, CDR1 is SEHNR and CDR2 is FQNEAQ (reference sequence). The CDR3 loop is CASSFPEISGYEQYF. Written as DNA, the CDR3 is TGTGCCAGCAGCTTCCCGGAAATCTCGGGTTACGAGCAGTACTTC.

This sequence joins TRBV27 and TRBJ1-1; D remains ambiguous. The CDR3 length is 13 residues. CDR1 is MNHEY, CDR2 SMNVEV, per germline (reference sequence). V was pared by 1 base and J by 9 bases, with 12 bases between. CDR3 region: CASSLLATDQAFF. The DNA of the CDR3 is TGTGCCAGCAGTTTATTGGCGACCGACCAAGCTTTCTTT.